This is a list of T cell receptor beta chains from one sample in a study of cytomegalovirus exposure and HLA in healthy donors. Repertoires were generated with immunoSEQ multiplex PCR, while TCRdb's copy carries only in-frame clones and drops some. The sample shows about 140,000 clones, roughly nine tenths of them seen only once. The sequenced material came from PBMCs. All receptors come from a man between 18 and 29 years old in good health and CMV-seronegative. Both conserved end residues are part of each CDR3. Fields, in order: D gene, V gene, J gene, clone size, CDR3 protein, CDR3 DNA. The D gene is left open where the match is weak. Clone size is given for some rows only: seen once, a few or many times, or a class if the clone is expanded.

-,TRBV7-9,TRBJ2-6,-,CASSLEGGGSGANVLTF,TGTGCCAGCAGCTTAGAGGGAGGCGGCTCTGGGGCCAACGTCCTGACTTTC
TRBD1,TRBV6-6,TRBJ1-5,few,CASSRDSSNQPQHF,TGTGCCAGCAGCCGGGACAGTAGCAATCAGCCCCAGCATTTT
TRBD1,TRBV2,TRBJ1-6,few,CASSDTGQGNSPLHF,TGTGCCAGCAGTGATACGGGACAGGGGAATTCACCCCTCCACTTT
-,TRBV9,TRBJ2-2,-,CASSPHTGELFF,TGTGCCAGCAGCCCTCACACCGGGGAGCTGTTTTTT
-,TRBV5-6,TRBJ1-1,-,CASSLAPRRNTEAFF,TGTGCCAGCAGCTTGGCCCCTAGGAGGAACACTGAAGCTTTCTTT
-,TRBV11-1,TRBJ1-6,-,CASSYDRGDSPLHF,TGTGCCAGCAGCTATGACCGGGGGGATTCACCCCTCCACTTT
-,TRBV6-4,TRBJ2-3,-,CASMGDTDTQYF,TGTGCCAGCATGGGCGACACAGATACGCAGTATTTT
-,TRBV6-4,TRBJ1-3,once,CASSDSWGRNTIYF,TGTGCCAGCAGTGACTCGTGGGGGCGGAACACCATATATTTT
-,TRBV5-6,TRBJ1-1,-,CASSLVGAQNTEAFF,TGTGCCAGCAGCTTGGTGGGGGCCCAGAACACTGAAGCTTTCTTT
TRBD2,TRBV11-2,TRBJ2-7,-,CASSLNPSGPYEQYF,TGTGCCAGCAGCTTAAATCCTAGCGGGCCATACGAGCAGTACTTC
TRBD1,TRBV6-1,TRBJ1-1,-,CASSSPGQGKRAFF,TGTGCCAGCAGTTCCCCGGGACAGGGGAAAAGGGCTTTCTTT